The following is a T cell receptor beta chain sequence with its context. The sample belongs to a study of molecular identifiers for immune sequencing clone quantification. Via MiXCR, TCRdb re-called the PCR reads, giving one row per CDR3 protein. Found here are approximately 97,000 distinct CDR3 sequences, roughly a quarter of them singletons; the top ten hold around 0.92%. Sorting selected naive CD8 T cells with a CD8+CD4-CCR7+CD45RA+ phenotype. The germline gives CDR1 LNHDA, CDR2 SQIVND (reference sequence). The CDR3 contains 14 residues. V lost 1 base and J lost 0, with 6 bases in between. The sample comprised naive CD8+ T cells from blood, with Jurkat cell RNA spiked in. This sample's subset: FACS-sorted CD8+CD4-CCR7+CD45RA+ naive T cells. The chain links TRBV19 to TRBJ1-1; no reliable D call. The TCR comes from a human donor in good health. Some libraries in this study had Jurkat cell RNA spiked in. The CDR3 sequence: CASSIAAVNTEAFF. The CDR3 region has the DNA TGTGCCAGTAGTATAGCGGCAGTGAACACTGAAGCTTTCTTT. Full variable domain (remainder filled in from reference TRBV19 and TRBJ1-1): DGGITQSPKYLFRKEGQNVTLSCEQNLNHDAMYWYRQDPGQGLRLIYYSQIVNDFQKGDIAEGYSVSREKKESFPLTVTSAQKNPTAFYLCASSIAAVNTEAFFGQGTRLTVV.